The entry below describes one T cell receptor (beta chain). As yet, its antigen is unknown. The data derive from a study of blood T cells in healthy people across ages. General study findings and limits: Age brought a roughly linear fall in TCR beta diversity measured per million T cells.

A second PCR of about 7 to 12 cycles used a sample-barcoded 5' primer and a J-beta primer mix. From the 5' RACE reads, TCRdb called clonotypes with MiXCR, one entry per CDR3 protein. The sample has approximately 690,000 distinct CDR3 sequences; 35% to 50% are singletons. The receptor comes from an elderly man in good health. Sequencing was carried out using blood.

DNA for the CDR3: TGTGCCAGCAGCCCCCCTGGGGGAAGGGCCTACGAGCAGTACTTC. Translation gives CASSPPGGRAYEQYF. This sequence joins TRBV6-2 or TRBV6-3 and TRBJ2-7; D may be TRBD1 or TRBD2 (5 bases each). From germline, CDR1 is MNHEY and CDR2 SVGEGT. Trimming took off 6 bases at V and 2 bases at J, with 17 bases between the two ends. This CDR3 comprises 15 residues.